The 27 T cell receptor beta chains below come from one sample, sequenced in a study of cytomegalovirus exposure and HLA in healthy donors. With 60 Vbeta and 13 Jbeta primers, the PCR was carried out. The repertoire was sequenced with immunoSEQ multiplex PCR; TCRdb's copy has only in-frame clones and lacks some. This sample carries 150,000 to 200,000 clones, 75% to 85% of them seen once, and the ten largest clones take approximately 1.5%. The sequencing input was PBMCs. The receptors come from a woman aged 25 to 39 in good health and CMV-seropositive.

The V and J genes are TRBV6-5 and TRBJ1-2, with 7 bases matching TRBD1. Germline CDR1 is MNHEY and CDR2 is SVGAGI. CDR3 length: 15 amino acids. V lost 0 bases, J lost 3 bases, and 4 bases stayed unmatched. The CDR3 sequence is CASSYSGRGDYGYTF. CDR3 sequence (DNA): TGTGCCAGCAGTTACTCTGGCAGGGGGGACTATGGCTACACCTTC.

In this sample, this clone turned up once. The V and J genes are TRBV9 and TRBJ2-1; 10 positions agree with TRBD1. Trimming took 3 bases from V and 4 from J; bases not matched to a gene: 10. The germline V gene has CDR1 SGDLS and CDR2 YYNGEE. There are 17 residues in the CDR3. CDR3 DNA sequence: TGTGCCAGCAGCGCTAACACCGGGACAGGGGTTTACAATGAGCAGTTCTTC. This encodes CASSANTGTGVYNEQFF.

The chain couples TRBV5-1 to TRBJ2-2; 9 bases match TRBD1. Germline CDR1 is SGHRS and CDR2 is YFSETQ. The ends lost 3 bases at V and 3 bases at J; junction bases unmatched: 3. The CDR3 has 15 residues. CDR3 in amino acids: CASSWTGADTGELFF. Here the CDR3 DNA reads TGCGCCAGCAGCTGGACAGGGGCGGACACCGGGGAGCTGTTTTTT.

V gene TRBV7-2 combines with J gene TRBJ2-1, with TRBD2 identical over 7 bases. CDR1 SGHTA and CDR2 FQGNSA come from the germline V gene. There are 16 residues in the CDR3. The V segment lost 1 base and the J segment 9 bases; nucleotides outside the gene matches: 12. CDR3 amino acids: CASSLVGPAGIGEQFF. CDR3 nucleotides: TGTGCCAGCAGCTTAGTGGGCCCAGCGGGAATCGGTGAGCAGTTCTTC.

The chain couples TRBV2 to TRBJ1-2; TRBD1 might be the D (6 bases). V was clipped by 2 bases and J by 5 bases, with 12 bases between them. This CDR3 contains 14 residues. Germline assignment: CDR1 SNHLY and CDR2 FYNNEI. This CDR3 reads CASSELAGVYGYTF. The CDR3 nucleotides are TGTGCCAGCAGTGAATTAGCAGGGGTTTATGGCTACACCTTC.

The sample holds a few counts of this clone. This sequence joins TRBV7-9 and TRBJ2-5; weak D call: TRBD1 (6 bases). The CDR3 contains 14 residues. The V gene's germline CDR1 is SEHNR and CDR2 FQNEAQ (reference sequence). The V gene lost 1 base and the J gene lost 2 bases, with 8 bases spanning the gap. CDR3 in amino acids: CASSLGTVQETQYF. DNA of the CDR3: TGTGCCAGCAGCTTAGGGACAGTTCAAGAGACCCAGTACTTC.

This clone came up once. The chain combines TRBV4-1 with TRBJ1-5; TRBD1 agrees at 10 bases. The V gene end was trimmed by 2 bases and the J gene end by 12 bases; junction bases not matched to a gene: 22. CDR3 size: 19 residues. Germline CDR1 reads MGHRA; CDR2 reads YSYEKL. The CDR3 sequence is CASSQQDFGQGGLPMLQHF. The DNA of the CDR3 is TGCGCCAGCAGCCAACAAGATTTCGGACAGGGGGGCCTGCCAATGCTCCAGCATTTT.

CDR3 nucleotide sequence: TGTGCCAGCAGTCCGCTATGGACTAGCGGCCTCCCCAAAAACATTCAGTACTTC. Its protein product is CASSPLWTSGLPKNIQYF. The gene calls are TRBV27 and TRBJ2-4; 10 bases are shared with TRBD2. The trim removed 5 bases at V and 2 bases at J, leaving 12 bases unmatched. This CDR3 has 18 residues. Germline loops: CDR1 MNHEY, CDR2 SMNVEV (reference sequence).

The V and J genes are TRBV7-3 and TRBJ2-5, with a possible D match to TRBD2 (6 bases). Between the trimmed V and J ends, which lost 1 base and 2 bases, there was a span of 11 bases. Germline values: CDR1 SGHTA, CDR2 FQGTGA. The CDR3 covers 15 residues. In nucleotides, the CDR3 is TGTGCCAGCAGCTTAATGGCAGGGACTCAAGAGACCCAGTACTTC. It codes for CASSLMAGTQETQYF.

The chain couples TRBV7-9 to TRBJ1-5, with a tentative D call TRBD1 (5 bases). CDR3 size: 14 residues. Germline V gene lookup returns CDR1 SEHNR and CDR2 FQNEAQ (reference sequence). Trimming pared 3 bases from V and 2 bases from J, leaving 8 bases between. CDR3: CASSLGEGNQPQHF. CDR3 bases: TGTGCCAGCAGCTTGGGGGAGGGCAATCAGCCCCAGCATTTT.

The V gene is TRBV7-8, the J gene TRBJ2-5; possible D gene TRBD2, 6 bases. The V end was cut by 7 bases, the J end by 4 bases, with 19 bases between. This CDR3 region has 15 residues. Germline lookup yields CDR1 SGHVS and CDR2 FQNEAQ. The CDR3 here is CASTPGGGKGETQYF. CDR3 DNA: TGTGCCAGCACCCCCGGTGGGGGGAAGGGAGAGACCCAGTACTTC.

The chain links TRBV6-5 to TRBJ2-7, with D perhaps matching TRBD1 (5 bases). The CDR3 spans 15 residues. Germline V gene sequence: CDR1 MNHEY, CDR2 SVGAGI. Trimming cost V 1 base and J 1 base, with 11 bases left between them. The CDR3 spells CASSYLPGQSYEQYF. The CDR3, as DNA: TGTGCCAGCAGTTACTTGCCTGGACAATCCTACGAGCAGTACTTC.

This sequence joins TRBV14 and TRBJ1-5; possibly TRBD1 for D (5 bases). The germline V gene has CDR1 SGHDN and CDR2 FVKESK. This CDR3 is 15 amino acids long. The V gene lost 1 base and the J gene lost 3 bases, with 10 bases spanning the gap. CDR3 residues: CASSQGGAANQPQHF. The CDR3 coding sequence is TGTGCCAGCAGCCAAGGTGGGGCGGCCAATCAGCCCCAGCATTTT.

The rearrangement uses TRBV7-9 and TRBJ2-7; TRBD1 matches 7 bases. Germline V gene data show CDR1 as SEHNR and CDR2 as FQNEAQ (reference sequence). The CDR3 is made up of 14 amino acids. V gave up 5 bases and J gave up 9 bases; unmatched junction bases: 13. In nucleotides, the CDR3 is TGTGCCAGCAGCCCCGGACAGGTGAGGAATGGGCAGTACTTC. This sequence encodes CASSPGQVRNGQYF.

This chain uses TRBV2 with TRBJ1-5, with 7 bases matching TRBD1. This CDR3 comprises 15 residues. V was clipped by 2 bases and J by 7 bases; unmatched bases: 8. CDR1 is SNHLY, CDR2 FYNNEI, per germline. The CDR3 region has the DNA TGTGCCAGCAGTGAATCTGTAGGGGGCGGGCAGCCCCAGCATTTT. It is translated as CASSESVGGGQPQHF.

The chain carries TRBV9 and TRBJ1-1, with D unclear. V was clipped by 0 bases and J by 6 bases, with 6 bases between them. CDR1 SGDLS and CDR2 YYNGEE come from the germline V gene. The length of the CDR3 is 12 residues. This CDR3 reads CASSVGSAEAFF. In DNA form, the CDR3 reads TGTGCCAGCAGCGTAGGGTCGGCTGAAGCTTTCTTT. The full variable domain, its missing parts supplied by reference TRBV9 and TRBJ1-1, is DSGVTQTPKHLITATGQRVTLRCSPRSGDLSVYWYQQSLDQGLQFLIQYYNGEERAKGNILERFSAQQFPDLHSELNLSSLELGDSALYFCASSVGSAEAFFGQGTRLTVV.

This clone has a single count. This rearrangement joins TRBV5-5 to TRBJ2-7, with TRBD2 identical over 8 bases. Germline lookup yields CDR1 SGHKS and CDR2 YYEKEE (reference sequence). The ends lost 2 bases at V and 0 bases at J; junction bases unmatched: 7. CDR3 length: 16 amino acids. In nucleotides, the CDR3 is TGTGCCAGCAGCTTCCAAACCGGGACTAGCTCCTACGAGCAGTACTTC. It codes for CASSFQTGTSSYEQYF. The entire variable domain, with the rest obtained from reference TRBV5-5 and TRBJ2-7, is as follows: DAGVTQSPTHLIKTRGQQVTLRCSPISGHKSVSWYQQVLGQGPQFIFQYYEKEERGRGNFPDRFSARQFPNYSSELNVNALLLGDSALYLCASSFQTGTSSYEQYFGPGTRLTVT.

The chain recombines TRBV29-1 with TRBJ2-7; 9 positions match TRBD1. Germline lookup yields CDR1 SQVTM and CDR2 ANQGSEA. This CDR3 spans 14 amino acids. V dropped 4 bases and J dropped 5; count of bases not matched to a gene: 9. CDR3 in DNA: TGCAGCGTTGGGGCGAGGACAGGGGCGGACGAGCAGTACTTC. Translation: CSVGARTGADEQYF.

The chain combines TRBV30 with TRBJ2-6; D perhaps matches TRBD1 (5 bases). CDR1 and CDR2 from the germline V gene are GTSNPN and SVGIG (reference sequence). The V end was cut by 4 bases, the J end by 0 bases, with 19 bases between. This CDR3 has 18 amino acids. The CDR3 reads CAWIPIIDSNSGANVLTF. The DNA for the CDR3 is TGTGCCTGGATTCCTATTATCGACAGCAACTCTGGGGCCAACGTCCTGACTTTC.

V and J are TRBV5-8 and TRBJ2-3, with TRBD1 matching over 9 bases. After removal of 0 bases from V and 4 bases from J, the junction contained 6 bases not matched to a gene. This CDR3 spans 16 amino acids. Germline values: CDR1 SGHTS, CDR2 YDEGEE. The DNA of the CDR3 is TGTGCCAGCAGCTTGGTGGCGGGACAGGGCCCAGATACGCAGTATTTT. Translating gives CASSLVAGQGPDTQYF.

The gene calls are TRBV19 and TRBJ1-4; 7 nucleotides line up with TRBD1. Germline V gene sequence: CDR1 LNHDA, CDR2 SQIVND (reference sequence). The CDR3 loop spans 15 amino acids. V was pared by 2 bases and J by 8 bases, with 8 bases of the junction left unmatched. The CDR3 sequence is CASSIQTGWEEKLFF. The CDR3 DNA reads TGTGCCAGTAGTATACAGACAGGGTGGGAGGAAAAACTGTTTTTT.

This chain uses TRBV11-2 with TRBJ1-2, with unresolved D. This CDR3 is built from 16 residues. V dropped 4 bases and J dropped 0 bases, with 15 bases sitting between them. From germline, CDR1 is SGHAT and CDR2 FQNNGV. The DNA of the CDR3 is TGTGCCAGCAGCTCTAGATCGGGGTCAGCTAACTATGGCTACACCTTC. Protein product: CASSSRSGSANYGYTF. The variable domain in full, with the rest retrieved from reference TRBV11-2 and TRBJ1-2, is EAGVAQSPRYKIIEKRQSVAFWCNPISGHATLYWYQQILGQGPKLLIQFQNNGVVDDSQLPKDRFSAERLKGVDSTLKIQPAKLEDSAVYLCASSSRSGSANYGYTFGSGTRLTVV.

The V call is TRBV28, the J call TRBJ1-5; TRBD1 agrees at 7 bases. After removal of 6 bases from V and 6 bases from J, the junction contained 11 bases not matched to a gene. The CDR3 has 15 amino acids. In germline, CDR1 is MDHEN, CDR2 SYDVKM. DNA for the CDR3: TGTGCCAGCAGACCCGATACAGGGGTGACTCAGCCCCAGCATTTT. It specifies CASRPDTGVTQPQHF. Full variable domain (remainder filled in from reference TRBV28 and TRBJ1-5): DVKVTQSSRYLVKRTGEKVFLECVQDMDHENMFWYRQDPGLGLRLIYFSYDVKMKEKGDIPEGYSVSREKKERFSLILESASTNQTSMYLCASRPDTGVTQPQHFGDGTRLSIL.

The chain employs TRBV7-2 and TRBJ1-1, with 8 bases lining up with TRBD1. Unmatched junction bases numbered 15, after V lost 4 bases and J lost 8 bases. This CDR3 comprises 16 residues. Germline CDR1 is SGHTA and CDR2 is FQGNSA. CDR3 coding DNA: TGTGCCAGCAGCTCCAATTTGGCAGGGGGCGCCGGGGAAGCTTTCTTT. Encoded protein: CASSSNLAGGAGEAFF.

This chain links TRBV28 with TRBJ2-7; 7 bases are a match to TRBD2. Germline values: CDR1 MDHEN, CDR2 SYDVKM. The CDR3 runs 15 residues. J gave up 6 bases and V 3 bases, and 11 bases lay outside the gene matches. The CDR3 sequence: CASSFLGRAMVEQYF. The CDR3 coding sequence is TGTGCCAGCAGTTTTCTAGGGAGGGCCATGGTCGAGCAGTACTTC.

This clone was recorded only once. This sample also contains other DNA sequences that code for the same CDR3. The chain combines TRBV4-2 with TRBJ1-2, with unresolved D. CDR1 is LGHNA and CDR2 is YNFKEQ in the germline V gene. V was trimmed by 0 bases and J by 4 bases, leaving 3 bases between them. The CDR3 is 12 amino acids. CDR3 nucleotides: TGTGCCAGCAGCCAAGATAGCTATGGCTACACCTTC. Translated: CASSQDSYGYTF.

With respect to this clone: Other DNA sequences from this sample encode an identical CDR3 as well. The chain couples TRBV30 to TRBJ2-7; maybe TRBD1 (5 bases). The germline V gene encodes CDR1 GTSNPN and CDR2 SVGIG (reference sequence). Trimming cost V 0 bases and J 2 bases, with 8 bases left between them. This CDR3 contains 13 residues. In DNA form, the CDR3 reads TGTGCCTGGAGTGTGTCAGGGCCCTACGAGCAGTACTTC. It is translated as CAWSVSGPYEQYF.